This TCR beta chain emerged from a study of CD4 T cells in relation to SARS-CoV-2 and coronaviruses. Study overall: After approximately 10 days of antigen culture, PBMC TCR beta CDR3s were sequenced.

The repertoire was sequenced with immunoSEQ multiplex PCR; TCRdb's copy has only in-frame clones and lacks some. The sample carries about 24,000 clones, approximately 76% recorded once. Points on this clone: Its antigen is as yet unknown.

The CDR3 spans 16 residues. Trimming removed 1 base from V and 2 bases from J; junction bases left unmatched: 3. Germline CDR1 is KGHDR and CDR2 is SFDVKD. CD4+ T cells from unexposed donors were obtained before the COVID-19 pandemic (2011-2018). Isolation of CD4+ T cells took place after about 9 days in culture. General observations from the study: This crossreactivity analysis covered spike protein alone, no other viral proteins.

Sequenced: CD4+ T cells from PBMCs, cultured in vitro. The rearrangement joins TRBV24-1 to TRBJ2-1; TRBD1 agrees at 8 bases. The source is a human donor in good health. CDR3 residues: CATSDFGQGTYNEQFF. The CDR3 bases are TGTGCCACCAGTGATTTCGGACAGGGCACCTACAATGAGCAGTTCTTC.